Sequencing of this TCR beta chain was carried out in a study of T cell repertoires in cytomegalovirus infection. Overall study: Public TCR beta signature analysis indicated the presence of both CMV infection and matching HLA type.

The V gene's germline CDR1 is SGHRS and CDR2 YFSETQ. The CDR3 extends over 17 amino acids. Between the trimmed V and J ends, which lost 6 bases and 2 bases, there was a span of 20 bases. The sample holds a few counts of this clonotype. TCRdb processed the reads anew with MiXCR; each CDR3 protein has one entry. The table records approximately 240,000 distinct CDR3 sequences, about 12% of them present only once. The V and J genes are TRBV5-1 and TRBJ2-2; D unresolved. The sample was PBMCs. The source of this sequence is a human donor in good health (CMV status not recorded). Some clones in this sample may be carry-over from other donors' samples. CDR3 sequence reads: CASTDVPLELNTGELFF. The CDR3 region has the DNA TGCGCCAGCACCGACGTACCTCTCGAACTAAACACCGGGGAGCTGTTTTTT. Drawing the rest from reference TRBV5-1 and TRBJ2-2, the complete variable domain is KAGVTQTPRYLIKTRGQQVTLSCSPISGHRSVSWYQQTPGQGLQFLFEYFSETQRNKGNFPGRFSGRQFSNSRSEMNVSTLELGDSALYLCASTDVPLELNTGELFFGEGSRLTVL.